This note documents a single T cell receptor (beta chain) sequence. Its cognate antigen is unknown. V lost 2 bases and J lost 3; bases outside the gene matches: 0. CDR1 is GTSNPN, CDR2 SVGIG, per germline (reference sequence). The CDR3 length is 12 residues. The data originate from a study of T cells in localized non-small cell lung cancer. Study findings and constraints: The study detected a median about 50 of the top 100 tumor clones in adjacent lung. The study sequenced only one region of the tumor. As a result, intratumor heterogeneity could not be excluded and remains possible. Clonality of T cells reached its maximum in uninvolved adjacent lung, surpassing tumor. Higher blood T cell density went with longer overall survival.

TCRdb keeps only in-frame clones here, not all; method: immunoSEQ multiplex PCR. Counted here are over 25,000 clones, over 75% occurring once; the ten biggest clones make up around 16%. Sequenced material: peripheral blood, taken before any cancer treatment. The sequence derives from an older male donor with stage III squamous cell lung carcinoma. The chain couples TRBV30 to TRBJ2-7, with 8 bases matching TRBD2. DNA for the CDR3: TGTGCCTGGAGTAGCGGGAGCTACGAGCAGTACTTC. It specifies CAWSSGSYEQYF. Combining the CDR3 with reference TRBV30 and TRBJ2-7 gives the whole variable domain SQTIHQWPATLVQPVGSPLSLECTVEGTSNPNLYWYRQAAGRGLQLLFYSVGIGQISSEVPQNLSASRPQDRQFILSSKKLLLSDSGFYLCAWSSGSYEQYFGPGTRLTVT.